These 19 T cell receptor beta chains were all obtained from the same sample, sequenced in a study of beta chain features in type 1 diabetes. Of the isolated RNA, all was reverse transcribed, and so the sequenced material was expressed TCRB transcripts. Only in-frame clones appear in the TCRdb table, and some are missing; sequencing was by immunoSEQ multiplex PCR. The sample shows 200,000 to 300,000 clones, just over 20% of them seen only once. Study findings and constraints: Patients with Type 1 diabetes showed moderately but significantly shorter TCRB CDR3s in all four CD4+ subsets.

No antigens are known for them. Sequences were obtained from naive CD4+ T cells from blood. These receptors came from a middle-aged woman with type 1 diabetes.

This clone was recorded a few times. The genes are TRBV5-4 and TRBJ1-1, with TRBD1 identical over 8 bases. V gave up 4 bases and J gave up 4 bases; unmatched junction bases: 6. The CDR3 runs 14 residues. In germline, CDR1 is SGHNT, CDR2 YYREEE (reference sequence). The CDR3 reads CASSARGLVTEAFF. As DNA, the CDR3 is TGTGCCAGCAGCGCCAGGGGGCTGGTCACTGAAGCTTTCTTT.

The V and J genes are TRBV2 and TRBJ2-5; the D gene is possibly TRBD2 (6 bases). The CDR3 is 14 amino acids. The germline V gene encodes CDR1 SNHLY and CDR2 FYNNEI. Trimming took off 7 bases at V and 5 bases at J, with 17 bases between the two ends. Written as DNA, the CDR3 is TGTGCCAGCACTCCCGGGACTGCATTGGAGACCCAGTACTTC. Translated, it gives CASTPGTALETQYF.

This clone was observed a handful of times. CDR3 region: CSVVHGRGNYGYTF. In nucleotides, the CDR3 is TGCAGCGTTGTTCACGGCAGGGGTAACTATGGCTACACCTTC. The chain joins TRBV29-1 to TRBJ1-2, with a tentative D call TRBD1 (6 bases). The CDR3 spans 14 residues. V was pared by 4 bases and J by 1 base, with 13 bases between. Germline loops: CDR1 SQVTM, CDR2 ANQGSEA.

The chain has TRBV29-1 and TRBJ2-3, with D possibly matching TRBD2 (6 bases). The CDR3 totals 14 residues. Germline V gives CDR1 SQVTM, CDR2 ANQGSEA. The V gene lost 6 bases and the J gene lost 0 bases, with 13 bases spanning the gap. The CDR3 sequence is CSVAGTSSTDTQYF. CDR3 in DNA: TGCAGCGTAGCCGGGACTTCTAGCACAGATACGCAGTATTTT.

The genes are TRBV29-1 and TRBJ2-1; no clear D gene. V was cut by 5 bases and J by 5 bases, with 7 bases left in between. The CDR3 contains 11 residues. In germline, CDR1 is SQVTM, CDR2 ANQGSEA. CDR3 sequence reads: CSVSDNNEQFF. For the CDR3, the DNA is TGCAGCGTTAGTGACAACAATGAGCAGTTCTTC.

The chain employs TRBV7-8 and TRBJ1-2; D uncertain. V was shortened by 1 base and J by 4 bases, with 7 bases between the two germline ends. This CDR3 has 13 residues. CDR1 and CDR2 from the germline V gene are SGHVS and FQNEAQ. This chain's CDR3 is CASSLEERYGYTF. CDR3 nucleotide sequence: TGTGCCAGCAGCTTAGAAGAGCGCTATGGCTACACCTTC. Full variable domain (missing parts from reference TRBV7-8 and TRBJ1-2): GAGVSQSPRYKVAKRGQDVALRCDPISGHVSLFWYQQALGQGPEFLTYFQNEAQLDKSGLPSDRFFAERPEGSVSTLKIQRTQQEDSAVYLCASSLEERYGYTFGSGTRLTVV.

The chain links TRBV28 to TRBJ2-3; TRBD1 is a possible D gene (5 bases). Germline-derived CDR1 and CDR2 are MDHEN and SYDVKM. This CDR3 spans 14 amino acids. The V and J ends lost 2 bases and 5 bases respectively, with 11 bases between them. The CDR3 nucleotides read TGTGCCAGCAGTTTACTGCAGGGTTTAGATACGCAGTATTTT. Translated, it gives CASSLLQGLDTQYF.

This clone was seen a few times. This chain joins TRBV20-1 and TRBJ2-5, with D unresolved. This CDR3 spans 11 amino acids. V was cut by 1 base and J by 4 bases, with 4 bases left in between. Germline lookup yields CDR1 DFQATT and CDR2 SNEGSKA (reference sequence). Here the CDR3 reads CSARGVETQYF. CDR3 DNA sequence: TGCAGTGCTAGAGGCGTAGAGACCCAGTACTTC.

This clone was detected a few times. The CDR3 loop is CASSSAGLAGRNEQFF. In nucleotides, the CDR3 is TGTGCCAGCAGCTCAGCGGGCCTAGCGGGTCGGAATGAGCAGTTCTTC. V usage is TRBV7-8 and J usage is TRBJ2-1; 8 nucleotides align to TRBD2. Germline loops: CDR1 SGHVS, CDR2 FQNEAQ. The CDR3 length is 16 residues. The junction had 12 bases not matched to a gene; V was cut back by 4 bases and J by 7 bases.

The chain carries TRBV7-2 and TRBJ2-1, with 7 bases identical to TRBD2. V dropped 4 bases and J dropped 2; count of bases not matched to a gene: 5. The CDR3 runs 15 residues. The germline V gene has CDR1 SGHTA and CDR2 FQGNSA. CDR3 loop: CASSSTGTTYNEQFF. CDR3 bases: TGTGCCAGCAGCTCTACCGGGACTACCTACAATGAGCAGTTCTTC.

The rearrangement uses TRBV2 and TRBJ2-1, with 10 bases fitting TRBD2. Germline V gene data show CDR1 as SNHLY and CDR2 as FYNNEI. V shed 8 bases and J 8 bases; nucleotides not matched to a gene: 9. This CDR3 has 14 amino acids. The CDR3 DNA reads as TGTGCCAGCGCAGCGGGAGGGCCAGTGGATGAGCAGTTCTTC. Translation gives CASAAGGPVDEQFF.

This clone was found a few times. The genes are TRBV4-1 and TRBJ2-1, with D possibly being TRBD1 (5 bases). Trimming pared 3 bases from V and 7 bases from J, leaving 16 bases between. In germline, CDR1 is MGHRA, CDR2 YSYEKL. There are 15 residues in the CDR3. The CDR3 bases are TGCGCCAGCAGCCAGCTAAGGGGTGCGACGAATGAGCAGTTCTTC. As protein: CASSQLRGATNEQFF.

This clone appeared a few times. This chain's CDR3 is CASSMIAHNYNEQFF. Here the CDR3 DNA reads TGTGCCAGCAGCATGATAGCCCACAATTACAATGAGCAGTTCTTC. The chain links TRBV7-9 to TRBJ2-1; D ambiguous. Germline assignment: CDR1 SEHNR and CDR2 FQNEAQ (reference sequence). The CDR3 has 15 residues. V gave up 5 bases and J gave up 4 bases, with 15 bases separating them.

This chain links TRBV7-6 with TRBJ1-1, with D unresolved. CDR1 and CDR2 from the germline V gene are SGHVS and FNYEAQ. Trimming removed 5 bases from V and 4 bases from J, with 14 bases in between. This CDR3 has 14 residues. The CDR3 DNA sequence: TGTGCCAGCAGCCCGCTCGGTGAGGGCACTGAAGCTTTCTTT. Its protein product is CASSPLGEGTEAFF.

The sample holds a few counts of this clone. The chain is built from TRBV5-4 and TRBJ1-2, with D tentatively TRBD1 (5 bases). Germline values: CDR1 SGHNT, CDR2 YYREEE (reference sequence). Trimming pared 0 bases from V and 9 bases from J, leaving 9 bases between. The CDR3 is 12 amino acids. CDR3 loop: CASSLEGPSYTF. The CDR3 DNA is TGTGCCAGCAGCTTGGAGGGGCCCAGCTACACCTTC.

This CDR3 reads CASRAPSVSYNEQFF. The CDR3 coding sequence is TGTGCCAGCAGAGCCCCTAGCGTCTCCTACAATGAGCAGTTCTTC. V and J are TRBV7-2 and TRBJ2-1, with a possible D match to TRBD2 (6 bases). This CDR3 comprises 15 residues. Deletions cut 6 bases from V and 0 bases from J, with 12 bases between. Germline V CDR1 and CDR2: SGHTA, FQGNSA.

On this clone itself: The same CDR3 also results from other DNA sequences found in this sample. The CDR3 sequence: CASSPGTSGTYNEQFF. CDR3 nucleotide sequence: TGTGCCAGCTCACCCGGGACTAGCGGTACCTACAATGAGCAGTTCTTC. The chain links TRBV18 to TRBJ2-1; 11 nucleotides agree with TRBD2. This CDR3 has 16 amino acids. J lost 2 bases, V lost 3 bases, and 3 bases had no gene match. The germline CDR1 and CDR2 sequences are KGHSH and LQKENI.

The CDR3 protein is CASSYRGADTQYF. CDR3 in DNA: TGTGCCAGCAGTTACAGGGGTGCAGATACGCAGTATTTT. This sequence joins TRBV6-5 and TRBJ2-3, with D perhaps matching TRBD1 (5 bases). Trimming removed 2 bases at V and 4 bases at J, with 7 bases between. Germline CDR1 MNHEY, CDR2 SVGAGI. This CDR3 has 13 amino acids.

The V call is TRBV7-9, the J call TRBJ1-1, with 9 bases lining up with TRBD1. The CDR3 is made up of 15 amino acids. V was pared by 5 bases and J by 2 bases, with 6 bases of the junction left unmatched. Germline V lookup: CDR1 SEHNR, CDR2 FQNEAQ (reference sequence). This chain's CDR3 is CASSPGQGLNTEAFF. The DNA for the CDR3 is TGTGCCAGCAGCCCTGGACAGGGGCTCAACACTGAAGCTTTCTTT.